A selection of T cell receptor beta chains follows, all from one sample in a study of CD8 T cells in Susac syndrome. One entry per CDR3 protein, called by TCRdb with MiXCR from the immunoSEQ multiplex PCR reads. The table records some 140,000 distinct CDR3 sequences, over 90% of them present only once. Sequences were obtained from CD8+ T cells from PBMCs. These receptors were taken from a human donor with Susac syndrome. Each CDR3 is given with its conserved first and last residue. The order of the fields is J gene, D gene, V gene, clone size, CDR3 length, CDR3 protein, CDR3 DNA. A D gene is named only where the DNA matches it firmly. Clone size is given for some rows only: seen once, a few or many times, or a class if the clone is expanded.

j_gene: TRBJ2-1; d_gene: NA; v_gene: TRBV24-1; abundance: NA; len: 11; CDR3aa: CATGDSGEQFF; CDR3nt: TGTGCCACTGGTGACTCGGGTGAGCAGTTCTTC
j_gene: TRBJ2-1; d_gene: NA; v_gene: TRBV13; abundance: once; len: 13; CDR3aa: CASTVAGYNEQFF; CDR3nt: TGTGCCAGCACCGTAGCTGGCTACAATGAGCAGTTCTTC
j_gene: TRBJ2-5; d_gene: TRBD2; v_gene: TRBV6-5; abundance: NA; len: 13; CDR3aa: CATQRTNWEGQYF; CDR3nt: TGTGCCACTCAAAGGACGAACTGGGAGGGCCAGTACTTC
j_gene: TRBJ2-7; d_gene: NA; v_gene: TRBV28; abundance: NA; len: 15; CDR3aa: CASSRQLPPSYEQYF; CDR3nt: TGTGCCAGCAGCCGACAGCTTCCCCCATCCTACGAGCAGTACTTC
j_gene: TRBJ2-1; d_gene: TRBD2; v_gene: TRBV27; abundance: NA; len: 15; CDR3aa: CASSLVGGRGNEQFF; CDR3nt: TGTGCCAGCAGTTTAGTTGGCGGGAGAGGTAATGAGCAGTTCTTC
j_gene: TRBJ2-5; d_gene: NA; v_gene: TRBV6-5; abundance: NA; len: 12; CDR3aa: CASTSFQETQYF; CDR3nt: TGTGCCAGCACCTCATTCCAAGAGACCCAGTACTTC
j_gene: TRBJ2-7; d_gene: NA; v_gene: TRBV15; abundance: once; len: 15; CDR3aa: CATSRDRGRIYEQYF; CDR3nt: TGTGCCACCAGCAGAGATCGTGGAAGAATCTACGAGCAGTACTTC
j_gene: TRBJ2-2; d_gene: TRBD2; v_gene: TRBV12-3/TRBV12-4; abundance: NA; len: 14; CDR3aa: CASIPSGNTGELFF; CDR3nt: TGTGCCAGCATACCTAGCGGGAACACCGGGGAGCTGTTTTTT
j_gene: TRBJ2-3; d_gene: TRBD2; v_gene: TRBV13; abundance: few; len: 15; CDR3aa: CASSPSGRGTDTQYF; CDR3nt: TGTGCCAGCAGCCCTAGCGGGAGGGGCACAGATACGCAGTATTTT
j_gene: TRBJ2-7; d_gene: NA; v_gene: TRBV19; abundance: NA; len: 14; CDR3aa: CASSIAGTVYEQYF; CDR3nt: TGTGCCAGTAGTATAGCGGGGACTGTATACGAGCAGTACTTC
j_gene: TRBJ1-1; d_gene: NA; v_gene: TRBV12-3/TRBV12-4; abundance: NA; len: 9; CDR3aa: CASSSEAFF; CDR3nt: TGTGCCAGCAGTTCCGAAGCTTTCTTT
j_gene: TRBJ2-7; d_gene: TRBD2; v_gene: TRBV6-1; abundance: NA; len: 15; CDR3aa: CASSERLAAYYEQYF; CDR3nt: TGTGCCAGCAGTGAGAGGCTAGCGGCATACTACGAGCAGTACTTC
j_gene: TRBJ2-5; d_gene: TRBD2; v_gene: TRBV7-9; abundance: NA; len: 17; CDR3aa: CASSLGEGLAGMETQYF; CDR3nt: TGTGCCAGCAGCTTAGGCGAGGGACTAGCGGGAATGGAGACCCAGTACTTC
j_gene: TRBJ2-7; d_gene: TRBD1; v_gene: TRBV28; abundance: NA; len: 15; CDR3aa: CASSYGTVGTYEQYF; CDR3nt: TGTGCCAGCAGTTACGGGACAGTGGGAACCTACGAGCAGTACTTC
j_gene: TRBJ2-1; d_gene: TRBD2; v_gene: TRBV5-1; abundance: NA; len: 17; CDR3aa: CASSFGLAGPLRHEQFF; CDR3nt: TGCGCCAGCAGCTTTGGACTAGCGGGGCCCCTCCGTCATGAGCAGTTCTTC
j_gene: TRBJ2-1; d_gene: NA; v_gene: TRBV6-5; abundance: NA; len: 14; CDR3aa: CASSYEGPLNEQFF; CDR3nt: TGTGCCAGCAGTTACGAGGGCCCCCTCAATGAGCAGTTCTTC